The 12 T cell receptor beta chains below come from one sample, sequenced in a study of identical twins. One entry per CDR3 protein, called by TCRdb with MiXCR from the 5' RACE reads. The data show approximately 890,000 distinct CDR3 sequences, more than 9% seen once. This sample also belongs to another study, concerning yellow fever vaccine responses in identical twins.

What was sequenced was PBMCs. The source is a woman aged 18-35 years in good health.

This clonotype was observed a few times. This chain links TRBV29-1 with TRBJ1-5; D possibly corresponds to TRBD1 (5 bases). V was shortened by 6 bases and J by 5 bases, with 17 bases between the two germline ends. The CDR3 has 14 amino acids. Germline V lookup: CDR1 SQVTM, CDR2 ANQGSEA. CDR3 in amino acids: CSVTGGGSHQPQHF. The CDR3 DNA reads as TGCAGCGTCACCGGGGGGGGTTCGCATCAGCCCCAGCATTTT.

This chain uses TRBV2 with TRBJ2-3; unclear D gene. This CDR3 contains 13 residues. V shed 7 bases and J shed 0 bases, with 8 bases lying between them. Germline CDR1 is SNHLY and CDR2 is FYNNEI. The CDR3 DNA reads TGTGCCAGCACGAGCGATAGCACAGATACGCAGTATTTT. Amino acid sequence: CASTSDSTDTQYF.

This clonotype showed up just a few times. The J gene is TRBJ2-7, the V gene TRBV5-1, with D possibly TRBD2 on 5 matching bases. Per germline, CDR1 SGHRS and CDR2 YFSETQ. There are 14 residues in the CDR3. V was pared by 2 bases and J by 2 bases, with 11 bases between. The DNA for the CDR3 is TGCGCCAGCAGCTTTGGTGAGGGAGCCTACGAGCAGTACTTC. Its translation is CASSFGEGAYEQYF. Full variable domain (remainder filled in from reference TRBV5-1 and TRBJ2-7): KAGVTQTPRYLIKTRGQQVTLSCSPISGHRSVSWYQQTPGQGLQFLFEYFSETQRNKGNFPGRFSGRQFSNSRSEMNVSTLELGDSALYLCASSFGEGAYEQYFGPGTRLTVT.

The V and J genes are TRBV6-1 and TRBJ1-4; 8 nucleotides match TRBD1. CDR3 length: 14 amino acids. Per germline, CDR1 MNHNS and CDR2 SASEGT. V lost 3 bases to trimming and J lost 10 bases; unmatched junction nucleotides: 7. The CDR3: CASSDGQGGVKLFF. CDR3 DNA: TGTGCCAGCAGTGATGGACAGGGCGGTGTAAAACTGTTTTTT.

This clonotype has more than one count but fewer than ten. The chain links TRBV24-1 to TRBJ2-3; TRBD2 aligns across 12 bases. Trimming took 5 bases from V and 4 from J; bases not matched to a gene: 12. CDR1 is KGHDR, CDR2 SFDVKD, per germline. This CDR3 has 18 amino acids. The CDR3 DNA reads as TGTGCCACCAGTGGACTAGCGGGGGCCCCAAGTGGGGCAGATACGCAGTATTTT. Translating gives CATSGLAGAPSGADTQYF.

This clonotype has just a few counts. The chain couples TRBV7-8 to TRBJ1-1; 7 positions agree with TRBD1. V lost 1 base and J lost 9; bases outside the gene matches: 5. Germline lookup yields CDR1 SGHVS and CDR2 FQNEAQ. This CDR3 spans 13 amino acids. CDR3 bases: TGTGCCAGCAGCTTAGAAGTGGGACAGAAAGCTTTCTTT. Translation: CASSLEVGQKAFF.

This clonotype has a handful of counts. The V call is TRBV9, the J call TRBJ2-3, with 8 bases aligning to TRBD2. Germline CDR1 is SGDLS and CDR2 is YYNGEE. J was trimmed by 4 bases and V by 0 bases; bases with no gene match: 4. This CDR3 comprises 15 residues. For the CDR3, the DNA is TGTGCCAGCAGCGTAGGCGGGAGGTCCGCAGATACGCAGTATTTT. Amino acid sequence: CASSVGGRSADTQYF. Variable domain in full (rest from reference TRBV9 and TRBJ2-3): DSGVTQTPKHLITATGQRVTLRCSPRSGDLSVYWYQQSLDQGLQFLIQYYNGEERAKGNILERFSAQQFPDLHSELNLSSLELGDSALYFCASSVGGRSADTQYFGPGTRLTVL.

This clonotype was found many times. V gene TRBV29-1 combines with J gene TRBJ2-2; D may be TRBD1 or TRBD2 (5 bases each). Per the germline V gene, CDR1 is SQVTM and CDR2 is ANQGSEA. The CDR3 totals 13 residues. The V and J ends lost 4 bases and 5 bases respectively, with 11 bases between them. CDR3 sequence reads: CSVAGQPTGELFF. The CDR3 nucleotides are TGCAGCGTTGCGGGGCAACCTACCGGGGAGCTGTTTTTT.

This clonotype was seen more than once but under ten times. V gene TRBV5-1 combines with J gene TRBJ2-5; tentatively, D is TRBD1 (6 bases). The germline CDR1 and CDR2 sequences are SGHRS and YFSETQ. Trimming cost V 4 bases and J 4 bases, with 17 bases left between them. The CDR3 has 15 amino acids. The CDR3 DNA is TGCGCCAGCAGCCGGATCCAGGGGTTTCCAGAGACCCAGTACTTC. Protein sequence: CASSRIQGFPETQYF.

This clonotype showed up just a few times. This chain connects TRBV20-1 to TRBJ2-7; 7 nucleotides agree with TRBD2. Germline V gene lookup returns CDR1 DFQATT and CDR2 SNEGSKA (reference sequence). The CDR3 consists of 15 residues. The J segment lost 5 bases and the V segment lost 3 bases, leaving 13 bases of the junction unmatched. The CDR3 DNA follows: TGCAGTGCTAGCCACCGAGCGGCGGGAGTTCACGAGCAGTACTTC. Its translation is CSASHRAAGVHEQYF.

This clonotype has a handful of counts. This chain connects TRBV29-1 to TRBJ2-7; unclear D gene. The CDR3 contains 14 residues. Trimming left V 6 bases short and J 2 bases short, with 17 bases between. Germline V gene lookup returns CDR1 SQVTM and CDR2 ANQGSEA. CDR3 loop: CSVNMRGRTYEQYF. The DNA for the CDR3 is TGCAGCGTGAATATGCGTGGACGGACCTACGAGCAGTACTTC.

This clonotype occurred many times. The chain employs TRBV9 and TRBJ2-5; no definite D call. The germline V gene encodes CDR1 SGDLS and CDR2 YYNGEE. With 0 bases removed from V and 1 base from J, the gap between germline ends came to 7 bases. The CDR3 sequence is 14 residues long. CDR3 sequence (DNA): TGTGCCAGCAGCGTAGGCAGCGCCCAAGAGACCCAGTACTTC. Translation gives CASSVGSAQETQYF.